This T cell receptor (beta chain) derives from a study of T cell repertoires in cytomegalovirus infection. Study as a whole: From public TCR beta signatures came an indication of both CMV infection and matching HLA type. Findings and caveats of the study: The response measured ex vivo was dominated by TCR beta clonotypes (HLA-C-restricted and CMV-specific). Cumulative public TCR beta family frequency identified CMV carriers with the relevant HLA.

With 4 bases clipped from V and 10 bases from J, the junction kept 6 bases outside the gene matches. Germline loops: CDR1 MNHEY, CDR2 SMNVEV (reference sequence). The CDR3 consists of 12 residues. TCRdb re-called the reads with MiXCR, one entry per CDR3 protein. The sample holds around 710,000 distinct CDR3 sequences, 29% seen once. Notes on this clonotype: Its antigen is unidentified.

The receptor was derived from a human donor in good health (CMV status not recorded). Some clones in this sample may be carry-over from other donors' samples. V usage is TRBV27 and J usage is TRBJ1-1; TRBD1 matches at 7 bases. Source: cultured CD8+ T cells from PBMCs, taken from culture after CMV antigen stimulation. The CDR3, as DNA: TGTGCCAGCAGTTACTTCCAGGGGGTAGCTTTCTTT. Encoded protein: CASSYFQGVAFF.